Listed here are 3 T cell receptor beta chains from one sample, sequenced in a study of blood T cell repertoires in COVID-19. The protocol was immunoSEQ multiplex PCR, while the TCRdb copy is restricted to in-frame clones and leaves out a portion. The table records about 49,000 clones, over 80% of them present only once. The sequenced sample consisted of peripheral blood. These receptors were obtained from a woman aged 80 or over with COVID-19, enrolled during active disease.

The chain joins TRBV18 to TRBJ2-1, with 9 bases lining up with TRBD1. The germline V gene has CDR1 KGHSH and CDR2 LQKENI. Trimming at V came to 4 bases and at J to 6 bases, leaving 10 bases not matched to a gene. This CDR3 comprises 16 residues. DNA for the CDR3: TGTGCCAGCTCACGATCACCGGGACAGGGTGGCAATGAGCAGTTCTTC. It translates to CASSRSPGQGGNEQFF. The full variable domain, completed using reference TRBV18 and TRBJ2-1, is NAGVMQNPRHLVRRRGQEARLRCSPMKGHSHVYWYRQLPEEGLKFMVYLQKENIIDESGMPKERFSAEFPKEGPSILRIQQVVRGDSAAYFCASSRSPGQGGNEQFFGPGTRLTVL.

This clone has a handful of counts. The chain recombines TRBV19 with TRBJ1-2, with D perhaps matching TRBD1 (5 bases). This CDR3 is 13 amino acids long. Germline V gene lookup returns CDR1 LNHDA and CDR2 SQIVND (reference sequence). The V gene lost 7 bases and the J gene lost 9 bases, with 18 bases spanning the gap. The CDR3, as DNA: TGTGCCAGTATCCCGACGGGGGTTGGCAGCTACACCTTC. Protein: CASIPTGVGSYTF.

The table lists this clone with a few counts. The chain has TRBV11-2 and TRBJ1-2; 8 bases are a match to TRBD1. Trimming at V came to 2 bases and at J to 5 bases, leaving 7 bases not matched to a gene. The CDR3 extends over 15 amino acids. Germline CDR1 SGHAT, CDR2 FQNNGV. CDR3: CASSLTGGIMYGYTF. Here the CDR3 DNA reads TGTGCCAGCAGCTTAACAGGGGGTATTATGTATGGCTACACCTTC.